This is a list of T cell receptor beta chains from one sample in a study of blood T cell repertoires in COVID-19. Sequenced by immunoSEQ multiplex PCR; TCRdb stores in-frame clones only, minus some. The sample gives about 260,000 clones, 84% of which show up once; about 1.5% is in the top ten. Sequencing was performed on peripheral blood. Receptors were obtained from a woman in her 40s who had recovered from COVID-19. Both conserved end residues are part of each CDR3. Each record gives: CDR3 protein, CDR3 DNA, clone size, V gene, D gene, J gene. The D gene is left open where the match is weak. The size of a clone is reported for some rows only, either as once, few or many, or as a class for expanded clones.

CDR3aa: CASRTGGGSPLHF
CDR3nt: TGTGCCAGCAGGACAGGGGGGGGTTCACCCCTCCACTTT
abundance: .
v_gene: TRBV6-5
d_gene: TRBD1
j_gene: TRBJ1-6

CDR3aa: CASSLVQGGGNTIYF
CDR3nt: TGCGCCAGCAGCTTGGTACAGGGTGGTGGAAACACCATATATTTT
abundance: .
v_gene: TRBV5-1
d_gene: .
j_gene: TRBJ1-3

CDR3aa: CASSLVGLYEQYF
CDR3nt: TGTGCCAGCAGTTTGGTGGGGCTCTACGAGCAGTACTTC
abundance: once
v_gene: TRBV28
d_gene: .
j_gene: TRBJ2-7

CDR3aa: CASSQDRATQPQHF
CDR3nt: TGTGCCAGCAGCCAGGACAGGGCCACTCAGCCCCAGCATTTT
abundance: few
v_gene: TRBV3-1/TRBV3-2
d_gene: TRBD1
j_gene: TRBJ1-5

CDR3aa: CASSQGRGSWGTGELFF
CDR3nt: TGCGCCAGCAGCCAAGGGCGGGGTTCCTGGGGCACCGGGGAGCTGTTTTTT
abundance: many
v_gene: TRBV4-1
d_gene: .
j_gene: TRBJ2-2

CDR3aa: CASSSDYQGEQYF
CDR3nt: TGTGCCAGCTCATCGGACTATCAGGGCGAGCAGTACTTC
abundance: .
v_gene: TRBV18
d_gene: .
j_gene: TRBJ2-7

CDR3aa: CAWSALNTGELFF
CDR3nt: TGTGCCTGGAGTGCCCTGAACACCGGGGAGCTGTTTTTT
abundance: .
v_gene: TRBV30
d_gene: .
j_gene: TRBJ2-2

CDR3aa: CASSLNRMSYTEAFF
CDR3nt: TGTGCCAGCAGTCTCAATCGTATGAGCTACACTGAAGCTTTCTTT
abundance: few
v_gene: TRBV2
d_gene: .
j_gene: TRBJ1-1

CDR3aa: CASSQETGDLAFF
CDR3nt: TGCGCCAGCAGCCAAGAAACAGGGGATTTGGCTTTCTTT
abundance: .
v_gene: TRBV4-1
d_gene: TRBD1
j_gene: TRBJ1-1

CDR3aa: CASSSNGNYQQFF
CDR3nt: TGTGCCAGCAGTTCAAACGGGAATTATCAGCAGTTCTTC
abundance: .
v_gene: TRBV28
d_gene: .
j_gene: TRBJ2-1

CDR3aa: CASRRLRDRANYGYTF
CDR3nt: TGTGCCAGCAGGCGACTCCGGGACAGGGCCAACTATGGCTACACCTTC
abundance: .
v_gene: TRBV28
d_gene: TRBD1
j_gene: TRBJ1-2

CDR3aa: CAISESGASTDTQYF
CDR3nt: TGTGCCATCAGTGAGTCGGGGGCGAGCACAGATACGCAGTATTTT
abundance: .
v_gene: TRBV10-3
d_gene: .
j_gene: TRBJ2-3

CDR3aa: CASSRLGGRGGYTF
CDR3nt: TGTGCCAGCAGTCGCCTCGGGGGGCGGGGTGGCTACACCTTC
abundance: .
v_gene: TRBV6-5
d_gene: .
j_gene: TRBJ1-2

CDR3aa: CASSPAGGGQETQYF
CDR3nt: TGTGCCAGCAGCCCCGCGGGAGGGGGCCAAGAGACCCAGTACTTC
abundance: few
v_gene: TRBV14
d_gene: TRBD2
j_gene: TRBJ2-5

CDR3aa: CAIWDTPYGYTF
CDR3nt: TGTGCCATCTGGGACACCCCCTATGGCTACACCTTC
abundance: .
v_gene: TRBV10-3
d_gene: .
j_gene: TRBJ1-2

CDR3aa: CASSLEGVRGETQYF
CDR3nt: TGTGCCAGCAGCTTGGAGGGGGTGAGGGGAGAGACCCAGTACTTC
abundance: .
v_gene: TRBV5-4
d_gene: .
j_gene: TRBJ2-5

CDR3aa: CSVGGRETQYF
CDR3nt: TGCAGCGTAGGAGGTAGAGAGACCCAGTACTTC
abundance: .
v_gene: TRBV29-1
d_gene: .
j_gene: TRBJ2-5

CDR3aa: CASSEGAGGSYEQYF
CDR3nt: TGTGCCAGCAGTGAGGGGGCAGGGGGCTCCTACGAGCAGTACTTC
abundance: .
v_gene: TRBV25-1
d_gene: TRBD1
j_gene: TRBJ2-7

CDR3aa: CASSWDRGFYEQYF
CDR3nt: TGTGCCAGCAGCTGGGACAGGGGATTCTACGAGCAGTACTTC
abundance: once
v_gene: TRBV6-5
d_gene: TRBD1
j_gene: TRBJ2-7

CDR3aa: CASGQGSTDTQYF
CDR3nt: TGTGCCAGCGGACAGGGGAGCACAGATACGCAGTATTTT
abundance: .
v_gene: TRBV6-4
d_gene: TRBD1
j_gene: TRBJ2-3

CDR3aa: CSVAGQLNEKLFF
CDR3nt: TGCAGCGTAGCGGGACAACTTAATGAAAAACTGTTTTTT
abundance: .
v_gene: TRBV29-1
d_gene: .
j_gene: TRBJ1-4

CDR3aa: CASSLQLRPLHF
CDR3nt: TGTGCCAGCAGTCTACAGTTGAGACCCCTCCACTTT
abundance: .
v_gene: TRBV28
d_gene: .
j_gene: TRBJ1-6

CDR3aa: CASSPQTGGEYTDTQYF
CDR3nt: TGCGCCAGCAGCCCCCAGACAGGGGGTGAGTACACAGATACGCAGTATTTT
abundance: .
v_gene: TRBV4-1
d_gene: TRBD1
j_gene: TRBJ2-3

CDR3aa: CASSLGQKMNTEAFF
CDR3nt: TGTGCCAGCTCATTGGGACAGAAAATGAACACTGAAGCTTTCTTT
abundance: .
v_gene: TRBV18
d_gene: TRBD1
j_gene: TRBJ1-1

CDR3aa: CASSRQGGSYNEQFF
CDR3nt: TGTGCCAGCAGTCGACAGGGGGGCTCCTACAATGAGCAGTTCTTC
abundance: .
v_gene: TRBV2
d_gene: TRBD1
j_gene: TRBJ2-1

CDR3aa: CSAEGPMNTEAFF
CDR3nt: TGCAGCGCCGAGGGTCCTATGAACACTGAAGCTTTCTTT
abundance: .
v_gene: TRBV29-1
d_gene: .
j_gene: TRBJ1-1

CDR3aa: CAISESQGSYNSPLHF
CDR3nt: TGTGCCATCAGTGAAAGCCAGGGCTCCTATAATTCACCCCTCCACTTT
abundance: .
v_gene: TRBV10-3
d_gene: .
j_gene: TRBJ1-6

CDR3aa: CASRSGQVINEKLFF
CDR3nt: TGTGCCAGCAGAAGCGGACAGGTTATAAATGAAAAACTGTTTTTT
abundance: .
v_gene: TRBV6-5
d_gene: TRBD1
j_gene: TRBJ1-4

CDR3aa: CASSPGTGKAEAFF
CDR3nt: TGTGCCAGCTCACCAGGGACAGGGAAAGCTGAAGCTTTCTTT
abundance: .
v_gene: TRBV18
d_gene: TRBD1
j_gene: TRBJ1-1

CDR3aa: CATSRDLYYEQYF
CDR3nt: TGTGCCACCAGCAGAGATCTTTACTACGAGCAGTACTTC
abundance: .
v_gene: TRBV15
d_gene: .
j_gene: TRBJ2-7

CDR3aa: CASSTLTYEQYF
CDR3nt: TGTGCCAGCTCTACACTAACCTACGAGCAGTACTTC
abundance: once
v_gene: TRBV2
d_gene: .
j_gene: TRBJ2-7

CDR3aa: CASSYYSDQPQHF
CDR3nt: TGTGCCAGCAGTTACTATAGTGATCAGCCCCAGCATTTT
abundance: .
v_gene: TRBV6-6
d_gene: .
j_gene: TRBJ1-5

CDR3aa: CAISESVTRGRNTEAFF
CDR3nt: TGTGCCATCAGTGAGTCAGTAACCAGGGGGCGGAACACTGAAGCTTTCTTT
abundance: once
v_gene: TRBV10-3
d_gene: TRBD1
j_gene: TRBJ1-1

CDR3aa: CASSPPGGETQYF
CDR3nt: TGTGCCAGCTCACCCCCAGGGGGAGAGACCCAGTACTTC
abundance: .
v_gene: TRBV18
d_gene: TRBD1
j_gene: TRBJ2-5

CDR3aa: CASSGRTGGQETQYF
CDR3nt: TGTGCCAGCAGCGGACGGACAGGGGGTCAAGAGACCCAGTACTTC
abundance: .
v_gene: TRBV7-6
d_gene: TRBD1
j_gene: TRBJ2-5

CDR3aa: CASRRDNFGYTF
CDR3nt: TGTGCCAGCAGACGGGACAATTTTGGCTACACCTTC
abundance: .
v_gene: TRBV7-9
d_gene: .
j_gene: TRBJ1-2

CDR3aa: CASGLVLRGQETQYF
CDR3nt: TGTGCTAGTGGTTTGGTCTTAAGGGGGCAAGAGACCCAGTACTTC
abundance: .
v_gene: TRBV12-5
d_gene: .
j_gene: TRBJ2-5

CDR3aa: CASSLGGQGLWGYTF
CDR3nt: TGTGCCAGCAGTTTGGGGGGACAGGGATTGTGGGGCTACACCTTC
abundance: .
v_gene: TRBV28
d_gene: TRBD1
j_gene: TRBJ1-2

CDR3aa: CASSLGGLAGRIEQFF
CDR3nt: TGTGCCAGCAGCTTAGGTGGACTAGCGGGGAGGATTGAGCAGTTCTTC
abundance: .
v_gene: TRBV7-9
d_gene: TRBD2
j_gene: TRBJ2-1

CDR3aa: CASSGAGRPKNIQYF
CDR3nt: TGTGCCAGCAGCGGCGCGGGGAGGCCCAAAAACATTCAGTACTTC
abundance: .
v_gene: TRBV21-1
d_gene: .
j_gene: TRBJ2-4

CDR3aa: CASTLRYSRRYNEQFF
CDR3nt: TGTGCCAGCACCCTCCGGTACAGTAGACGTTACAATGAGCAGTTCTTC
abundance: few
v_gene: TRBV11-2
d_gene: .
j_gene: TRBJ2-1

CDR3aa: CASSSGLRNEQFF
CDR3nt: TGTGCCAGCAGCTCGGGACTTCGCAATGAGCAGTTCTTC
abundance: few
v_gene: TRBV25-1
d_gene: .
j_gene: TRBJ2-1

CDR3aa: CASRIYGGANVLTF
CDR3nt: TGTGCCAGCAGAATCTACGGTGGGGCCAACGTCCTGACTTTC
abundance: .
v_gene: TRBV2
d_gene: .
j_gene: TRBJ2-6

CDR3aa: CATSRDMAVNTEAFF
CDR3nt: TGTGCCACCAGCAGAGATATGGCGGTGAACACTGAAGCTTTCTTT
abundance: .
v_gene: TRBV15
d_gene: .
j_gene: TRBJ1-1

CDR3aa: CASSIDRDTEAFF
CDR3nt: TGTGCCAGTAGTATAGACAGGGACACTGAAGCTTTCTTT
abundance: .
v_gene: TRBV19
d_gene: .
j_gene: TRBJ1-1

CDR3aa: CASTRTSGGAGELFF
CDR3nt: TGTGCCAGTACCCGGACTAGCGGGGGGGCCGGGGAGCTGTTTTTT
abundance: .
v_gene: TRBV19
d_gene: TRBD2
j_gene: TRBJ2-2

CDR3aa: CASSLVTPANTEAFF
CDR3nt: TGCGCCAGCAGCTTGGTGACTCCCGCAAACACTGAAGCTTTCTTT
abundance: .
v_gene: TRBV5-1
d_gene: .
j_gene: TRBJ1-1

CDR3aa: CASNHPGTDEKLFF
CDR3nt: TGTGCCAGTAACCATCCGGGGACAGATGAAAAACTGTTTTTT
abundance: few
v_gene: TRBV19
d_gene: TRBD1
j_gene: TRBJ1-4

CDR3aa: CASSGQWGVAEAFF
CDR3nt: TGCGCCAGTTCGGGACAGTGGGGCGTCGCTGAAGCTTTCTTT
abundance: few
v_gene: TRBV10-1
d_gene: TRBD1
j_gene: TRBJ1-1

CDR3aa: CASKSTSTYEQYF
CDR3nt: TGTGCCAGCAAATCGACTAGCACATACGAGCAGTACTTC
abundance: .
v_gene: TRBV7-9
d_gene: TRBD2
j_gene: TRBJ2-7